The text below deals with one T cell receptor beta chain. Patients from Seattle were sampled longitudinally, starting during active infection. TCRdb keeps only in-frame clones here, not all; method: immunoSEQ multiplex PCR. The repertoire holds approximately 330,000 clones, with about 87% as singletons. The data were taken from a study of blood T cell repertoires in COVID-19. In the study overall: Donors in the United States, Italy and Spain gave samples during acute or convalescent COVID-19. Sources were T cells, B-cell-depleted T cells, or PBMCs; the material itself was cDNA or gDNA.

The source is a young man with COVID-19, enrolled during active disease. Sample: peripheral blood.

The CDR3 here is CASSSRTSTDTQYF. The CDR3 DNA reads TGTGCCAGCAGCTCCCGGACTAGCACAGATACGCAGTATTTT. The V gene is TRBV13, the J gene TRBJ2-3; maybe TRBD2 (5 bases). Germline V gene lookup returns CDR1 PRHDT and CDR2 FYEKMQ (reference sequence). The CDR3 has 14 amino acids. Trimming pared 4 bases from V and 0 bases from J, leaving 8 bases between.